These T cell receptor beta chains were read from a single sample in a study of vaccination effects on CD4 cells after COVID-19. These receptors lack a known antigen. Generated by immunoSEQ multiplex PCR, the TCRdb table keeps only in-frame clones and is missing some. Of about 22,000 clones in the sample, around four fifths were seen once. Here the sequenced sample was CD4+ T cells from PBMCs cultured with HCoV-NL63 spike peptides, taken after COVID-19 vaccination. Every receptor here comes from a human donor who received a COVID-19 vaccine. Each CDR3 is given without its conserved first and last residue. The order of the fields is J gene, V gene, CDR3 protein.

J: TRBJ2-1
V: TRBV9
CDR3: ASSVTPQILRNNNEQF

J: TRBJ2-1
V: TRBV14
CDR3: ASSQDWGEQF

J: TRBJ2-6
V: TRBV6-4
CDR3: ASSESSGANVLT

J: TRBJ1-1
V: TRBV7-9
CDR3: ASSSQTGGTEAF

J: TRBJ2-2
V: TRBV5-1
CDR3: ASSLGVWGELF

J: TRBJ2-5
V: TRBV6-2/TRBV6-3
CDR3: ASSRLRDGQETQY

J: TRBJ1-2
V: TRBV19
CDR3: ASSTRTGEIANYGYT

J: TRBJ1-1
V: TRBV30
CDR3: AWNPQQNTEAF

J: TRBJ2-2
V: TRBV7-9
CDR3: ASSSGHGGGAGELF

J: TRBJ2-3
V: TRBV5-4
CDR3: ASSQGRGSTDTQY

J: TRBJ1-4
V: TRBV7-9
CDR3: ASSGRATHEKLF

J: TRBJ1-5
V: TRBV28
CDR3: ASSPSWGGGNQPQH

J: TRBJ1-2
V: TRBV30
CDR3: AWSDRSNYGYT

J: TRBJ2-7
V: TRBV7-2
CDR3: ASSPGQGERDEQY

J: TRBJ1-1
V: TRBV28
CDR3: ASSLPGQKAF

J: TRBJ2-2
V: TRBV21-1
CDR3: ASSKRITGNTGELF

J: TRBJ1-2
V: TRBV29-1
CDR3: SVEEDSPLYT

J: TRBJ2-2
V: TRBV5-1
CDR3: ASSLELAGTGELF

J: TRBJ2-7
V: TRBV5-1
CDR3: ASSRDRSYEQY

J: TRBJ1-2
V: TRBV5-1
CDR3: ASSLGFTAGYT

J: TRBJ2-7
V: TRBV7-8
CDR3: ASSFATGTYEQY

J: TRBJ2-7
V: TRBV28
CDR3: ASSHGQVLTHISASYEQY

J: TRBJ2-7
V: TRBV7-2
CDR3: ASRPSGGDYEQY

J: TRBJ1-2
V: TRBV7-9
CDR3: ASSLVGNYGYT

J: TRBJ1-5
V: TRBV5-8
CDR3: ASSSGVLGNQPQH

J: TRBJ2-3
V: TRBV30
CDR3: AWGPRRENADTQY

J: TRBJ1-2
V: TRBV10-2
CDR3: ASLSGVYGYT

J: TRBJ2-1
V: TRBV3-1/TRBV3-2
CDR3: ASSQVRGVQF

J: TRBJ1-2
V: TRBV7-2
CDR3: ASSAGTGPNGYT

J: TRBJ1-2
V: TRBV27
CDR3: ASSSTGGLYGYT

J: TRBJ1-5
V: TRBV7-9
CDR3: ASSAGGLRQPQH

J: TRBJ1-3
V: TRBV15
CDR3: ATSTQGGNTIY

J: TRBJ2-2
V: TRBV19
CDR3: ASSSIGGRNTGELF

J: TRBJ1-1
V: TRBV12-3/TRBV12-4
CDR3: ASSPFESPEAF

J: TRBJ1-2
V: TRBV5-6
CDR3: ASSLKQTLYGYT

J: TRBJ1-1
V: TRBV18
CDR3: ASSPPGGANTEAF

J: TRBJ2-1
V: TRBV14
CDR3: ASSQLGGGGSNEQF

J: TRBJ2-2
V: TRBV3-1/TRBV3-2
CDR3: ASSQDLVFRGLGSGELF

J: TRBJ1-2
V: TRBV6-5
CDR3: ASSLYGYT

J: TRBJ1-2
V: TRBV24-1
CDR3: ATSDLEGGGYT

J: TRBJ1-1
V: TRBV5-1
CDR3: ASSLASSRGDTEAF

J: TRBJ2-7
V: TRBV9
CDR3: ASSVGDSGGEQY

J: TRBJ1-1
V: TRBV5-1
CDR3: ASSIRTGSRTEAF